One T cell receptor (beta chain) is described in this entry. The ends lost 5 bases at V and 3 bases at J; junction bases unmatched: 2. The CDR3 has 14 amino acids. CDR1 is MGHDK, CDR2 SYGVNS, per germline. These data come from a study of blood T cell repertoires in COVID-19. For the study at large: T cells, B-cell-depleted T cells, or PBMCs provided the cDNA or gDNA that served as material.

Data came from immunoSEQ multiplex PCR; TCRdb stores just in-frame clones and leaves some out. Among under 150,000 clones, 79% were seen once, and the ten largest hold under 5%. The rearrangement links TRBV25-1 to TRBJ2-3; 10 nucleotides line up with TRBD2. Material for sequencing was peripheral blood. This clonotype was obtained from a woman of 80 years or more with acute or convalescent COVID-19. The chain's CDR3 is CASSLAGATDTQYF. The CDR3 nucleotides read TGTGCCAGCAGTCTAGCGGGAGCAACAGATACGCAGTATTTT.